This T cell receptor beta chain was sequenced for a study of blood T cell repertoires in COVID-19. Study as a whole: PBMCs, B-cell-depleted T cells, or T cells provided the cDNA or gDNA that made up the material.

Per the study methods: Amplification of reference gene primers provided the estimated nucleated cell counts. Sequencing used immunoSEQ multiplex PCR; TCRdb keeps in-frame clones, though not all of them. V, J and clone size are those of that table, while D and trimming were read from the DNA. The sample gives 200,000 or so clones, approximately 80% of which show up once; less than 11% is in the top ten. V gave up 3 bases and J gave up 6 bases, with 13 bases separating them. CDR1 and CDR2 from the germline V gene are SGDLS and YYNGEE. The CDR3 is made up of 13 amino acids. V and J are TRBV9 and TRBJ2-7; D gene ambiguous. Input material: peripheral blood. The receptor was isolated from an elderly woman with acute or convalescent COVID-19. The CDR3, as DNA: TGTGCCAGCAGCGCCGTCCCAGAGGCCGAGCAGTACTTC. This sequence encodes CASSAVPEAEQYF. The whole variable domain, remainder taken from reference TRBV9 and TRBJ2-7, is DSGVTQTPKHLITATGQRVTLRCSPRSGDLSVYWYQQSLDQGLQFLIQYYNGEERAKGNILERFSAQQFPDLHSELNLSSLELGDSALYFCASSAVPEAEQYFGPGTRLTVT.